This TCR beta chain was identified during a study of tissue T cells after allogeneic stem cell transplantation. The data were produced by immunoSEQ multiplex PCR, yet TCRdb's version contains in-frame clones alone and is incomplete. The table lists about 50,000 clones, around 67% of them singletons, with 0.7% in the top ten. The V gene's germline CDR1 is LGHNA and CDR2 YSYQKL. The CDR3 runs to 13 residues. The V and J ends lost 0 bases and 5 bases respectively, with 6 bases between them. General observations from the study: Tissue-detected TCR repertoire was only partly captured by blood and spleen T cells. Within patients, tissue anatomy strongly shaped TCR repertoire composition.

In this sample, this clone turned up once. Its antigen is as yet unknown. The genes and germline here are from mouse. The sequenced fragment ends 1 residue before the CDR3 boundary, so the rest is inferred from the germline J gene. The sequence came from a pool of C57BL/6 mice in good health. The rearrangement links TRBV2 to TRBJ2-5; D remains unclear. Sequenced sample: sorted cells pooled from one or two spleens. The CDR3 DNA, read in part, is TGTGCCAGCAGCCAAGATAGGAGAGACACCCAGTAC. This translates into CASSQDRRDTQY. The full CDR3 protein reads CASSQDRRDTQYF.